The 23 T cell receptor beta chains below all came from one sample that was sequenced in a study of T cell responses to AZD1222 COVID-19 vaccine. Repertoires were generated with immunoSEQ multiplex PCR, while TCRdb's copy carries only in-frame clones and drops some. The sample holds around 100,000 clones, roughly 88% seen once. Here the sequenced sample was peripheral blood, taken on day 0 of AZD1222 vaccination. The receptors were gathered from an adult in good health.

The chain carries TRBV2 and TRBJ1-1; tentative D call: TRBD1 (6 bases). The V end lost 7 bases, the J end lost 1 base, and 10 bases lay between the germline ends. Germline values: CDR1 SNHLY, CDR2 FYNNEI. The CDR3 loop spans 13 amino acids. The CDR3 nucleotides are TGTGCCAGCAAGGGACATCCGAACACTGAAGCTTTCTTT. This sequence encodes CASKGHPNTEAFF.

The chain combines TRBV12-3 or TRBV12-4 with TRBJ1-1; D remains unclear. CDR3 length: 13 residues. With 1 base removed from V and 0 bases from J, the gap between germline ends came to 3 bases. CDR3 coding DNA: TGTGCCAGCAGTTTAGACATGAACACTGAAGCTTTCTTT. This encodes CASSLDMNTEAFF.

This clone was found once. The chain uses TRBV19 and TRBJ2-7, with TRBD2 matching over 8 bases. Per germline, CDR1 LNHDA and CDR2 SQIVND (reference sequence). The CDR3 extends over 15 amino acids. J was trimmed by 4 bases and V by 5 bases; bases with no gene match: 10. For the CDR3, the DNA is TGTGCCAGTAGTCCGTGGGATAGCGGGATATACGAGCAGTACTTC. Amino acids: CASSPWDSGIYEQYF.

The chain uses TRBV7-2 and TRBJ1-1, with a tentative D call TRBD1 (6 bases). CDR1 is SGHTA and CDR2 is FQGNSA in the germline V gene. CDR3 length: 13 residues. V was shortened by 6 bases and J by 2 bases, with 10 bases between the two germline ends. The CDR3 spells CASSPRGNTEAFF. The CDR3 DNA reads TGTGCCAGCAGTCCCAGGGGTAACACTGAAGCTTTCTTT. Variable domain in full (rest from reference TRBV7-2 and TRBJ1-1): GAGVSQSPSNKVTEKGKDVELRCDPISGHTALYWYRQSLGQGLEFLIYFQGNSAPDKSGLPSDRFSAERTGGSVSTLTIQRTQQEDSAVYLCASSPRGNTEAFFGQGTRLTVV.

This clone was seen a few times. The chain recombines TRBV6-5 with TRBJ1-2; D perhaps matches TRBD1 (6 bases). This CDR3 comprises 14 residues. Between the trimmed V and J ends, which lost 4 bases and 6 bases, there was a span of 15 bases. Germline-derived CDR1 and CDR2 are MNHEY and SVGAGI. The CDR3 loop reads CASSWSGGRDGYTF. The CDR3 region has the DNA TGTGCCAGCAGTTGGAGTGGGGGGCGGGATGGCTACACCTTC.

The DNA for the CDR3 is TGTGCCAGCAGCACGGGCGGGGCCAACCAAGAGACCCAGTACTTC. This translates into CASSTGGANQETQYF. The J gene is TRBJ2-5, the V gene TRBV11-2, with a weak D call TRBD2 (6 bases). This CDR3 spans 15 amino acids. The ends were cut back, 5 bases at V and 0 bases at J, with 13 bases in the middle. CDR1 is SGHAT, CDR2 FQNNGV, per germline.

The chain uses TRBV7-9 and TRBJ2-4; unclear D gene. Germline loops: CDR1 SEHNR, CDR2 FQNEAQ (reference sequence). Trimming took 4 bases from V and 5 from J, leaving 15 bases between them. The CDR3 contains 15 residues. The CDR3 DNA reads TGTGCCAGCAGCTCCCGGACCGGCCCGGAAAACATTCAGTACTTC. This sequence encodes CASSSRTGPENIQYF.

This clone appeared a few times. The CDR3 nucleotides read TGCGCCAGCAGACTCGACAGTAACCAAGAGACCCAGTACTTC. Translating it yields CASRLDSNQETQYF. This chain joins TRBV5-1 and TRBJ2-5; maybe TRBD1 (5 bases). Looked up from germline, CDR1 is SGHRS and CDR2 is YFSETQ. Between the trimmed V and J ends, which lost 5 bases and 0 bases, there was a span of 11 bases. The CDR3 has 14 amino acids.

This clone was observed once. V and J are TRBV5-3 and TRBJ2-5; D is unresolved. Being an ORF, TRBV5-3 has a function that is uncertain. The CDR3 runs to 14 residues. V was cut by 4 bases and J by 0 bases, with 10 bases left in between. The CDR3 DNA sequence: TGTGCCAGAAGCACGGATTGGTACCAAGAGACCCAGTACTTC. It encodes CARSTDWYQETQYF.

This chain uses TRBV27 with TRBJ2-3; D gene unclear. Trimming took off 4 bases at V and 6 bases at J, with 5 bases between the two ends. The CDR3 contains 11 residues. Germline V gene lookup returns CDR1 MNHEY and CDR2 SMNVEV (reference sequence). CDR3 DNA: TGTGCCAGCAGTTCGTGGGATACGCAGTATTTT. This translates into CASSSWDTQYF.

This chain joins TRBV5-4 and TRBJ1-5; 8 positions agree with TRBD1. Germline V gives CDR1 SGHNT, CDR2 YYREEE (reference sequence). V was clipped by 4 bases and J by 4 bases; unmatched bases: 7. The CDR3 contains 15 residues. CDR3 in DNA: TGTGCCAGCAGCGTAGGGGGACAGGTGAATCAGCCCCAGCATTTT. Protein sequence: CASSVGGQVNQPQHF.

The chain is built from TRBV6-5 and TRBJ1-2; D gene uncertain. The CDR3 has 15 residues. The germline V gene encodes CDR1 MNHEY and CDR2 SVGAGI. With 8 bases removed from V and 3 bases from J, the gap between germline ends came to 19 bases. This CDR3 reads CASRTYGTPDYGYTF. CDR3 coding DNA: TGTGCCAGCCGAACATACGGCACCCCTGACTATGGCTACACCTTC.

The rearrangement links TRBV12-3 or TRBV12-4 to TRBJ1-1; tentative D call: TRBD1 (5 bases). V was cut by 6 bases and J by 5 bases, with 13 bases left in between. There are 13 residues in the CDR3. The CDR3 nucleotides are TGTGCCAGCAGCCTCGAGGGGATTACTGAAGCTTTCTTT. Its protein is CASSLEGITEAFF.

The chain combines TRBV2 with TRBJ1-2; possibly TRBD1 for D (5 bases). V gave up 6 bases and J gave up 8 bases, with 19 bases separating them. The CDR3 contains 14 residues. Germline loops: CDR1 SNHLY, CDR2 FYNNEI. CDR3 residues: CASRAGKVQGGYTF. The CDR3 DNA sequence: TGTGCCAGCAGGGCCGGAAAGGTCCAGGGCGGCTACACCTTC.

This chain connects TRBV6-2 or TRBV6-3 to TRBJ1-1; 7 bases map to TRBD1. The CDR3 has 15 residues. The germline gives CDR1 MNHEY, CDR2 SVGEGT. Trimming at V came to 4 bases and at J to 3 bases, leaving 8 bases not matched to a gene. The CDR3 spells CASSFTGVYDTEAFF. The CDR3 nucleotides are TGTGCCAGCAGTTTTACAGGGGTTTACGACACTGAAGCTTTCTTT.

V and J are TRBV2 and TRBJ2-7, with TRBD1 as a possible D gene (5 bases). This CDR3 is built from 14 residues. Germline V gene sequence: CDR1 SNHLY, CDR2 FYNNEI. V lost 8 bases to trimming and J lost 2 bases, with 16 bases between them. The DNA of the CDR3 is TGTGCCAGCGCCACCCAAGGGGTCCCCTACGAGCAGTACTTC. Translated: CASATQGVPYEQYF.

This chain links TRBV6-1 with TRBJ2-7; 8 bases line up with TRBD1. Germline loops: CDR1 MNHNS, CDR2 SASEGT. J lost 3 bases, V lost 0 bases, and 7 bases had no gene match. CDR3 length equals 16 residues. This CDR3 is CASSEAHGQGFYEQYF. CDR3 in DNA: TGTGCCAGCAGTGAAGCCCATGGACAGGGTTTCTACGAGCAGTACTTC.

The rearrangement uses TRBV4-1 and TRBJ1-5; unclear D gene. Germline CDR1 and CDR2: MGHRA and YSYEKL. This CDR3 is 14 amino acids long. Trimming took 6 bases from V and 6 from J, leaving 15 bases between them. CDR3 nucleotides: TGCGCCAGCAGTAAGGTTTCCGTATCTCAGCCCCAGCATTTT. Amino acid sequence: CASSKVSVSQPQHF.

The chain recombines TRBV12-3 or TRBV12-4 with TRBJ1-1; the D gene is possibly TRBD1 (5 bases). Trimming removed 3 bases from V and 4 bases from J, with 9 bases in between. This CDR3 spans 13 amino acids. The CDR3 region has the DNA TGTGCCAGCAGTTTCAGGGAAGGCACTGAAGCTTTCTTT. It translates to CASSFREGTEAFF.

This rearrangement joins TRBV12-2 to TRBJ2-4; the table's D gene call, TRBD2, was not cross checked with the DNA. TRBV12-2 is a pseudogene. The CDR3 has 17 residues. The CDR3, as DNA: TGTGCAAGTCTCTCCGGGACTAGCGGACTAGCCAAAAACATTCAGTACTTC. Protein: CASLSGTSGLAKNIQYF.

This chain links TRBV5-5 with TRBJ2-1; D is unclear. This CDR3 contains 14 residues. Germline V gene lookup returns CDR1 SGHKS and CDR2 YYEKEE (reference sequence). V was pared by 1 base and J by 4 bases, with 9 bases between. As DNA, the CDR3 is TGTGCCAGCAGCTTGTTGGCAGCTTACAATGAGCAGTTCTTC. Protein: CASSLLAAYNEQFF.

This clone was seen just once. J is TRBJ2-7 and V is TRBV27; 7 bases line up with TRBD2. CDR1 and CDR2 (germline): MNHEY, SMNVEV (reference sequence). Losses at the gene ends were 5 bases for V and 5 bases for J; bases not matched to a gene: 15. The CDR3 totals 16 residues. CDR3 residues: CASSPPVGTTPNEQYF. The CDR3 nucleotides read TGTGCCAGCAGTCCGCCCGTAGGGACTACACCTAACGAGCAGTACTTC.

V usage is TRBV18 and J usage is TRBJ1-1, with D perhaps matching TRBD1 (5 bases). Trimming removed 3 bases at V and 5 bases at J, with 10 bases between. This CDR3 spans 13 amino acids. Germline-derived CDR1 and CDR2 are KGHSH and LQKENI. CDR3 nucleotides: TGTGCCAGCTCACCCAGGGTTGAGACTGAAGCTTTCTTT. It codes for CASSPRVETEAFF.